One TCR beta chain is described in this entry. The sample comes from a study of blood T cell repertoires in COVID-19. Grouping used clinical history reported by participants in a survey and questionnaire. The CDR3 has 14 residues. V lost 4 bases and J lost 9; bases outside the gene matches: 5. Germline V lookup: CDR1 SGHRS, CDR2 YFSETQ. As originally analysed: The assay estimated nucleated cells by amplifying reference gene primers. This table comes from immunoSEQ multiplex PCR, and its TCRdb copy is limited to in-frame clones, with some not included. From that table come the V and J calls and clone size; the DNA was used to work out D and trimming. This sample has about 350,000 clones, with around 87% found just once.

This clonotype originated in a woman in her thirties who had recovered from COVID-19. Sequenced: PBMCs or T cells enriched from blood (not recorded which). J is TRBJ1-6 and V is TRBV5-1; 9 bases match TRBD1. DNA of the CDR3: TGCGCCAGCAGCCCACAGGGGGCAGCTTCACCCCTCCACTTT. Its protein is CASSPQGAASPLHF.